The 25 T cell receptor beta chains reported below all come from one sample, sequenced in a study of cytomegalovirus exposure and HLA in healthy donors. With 60 Vbeta and 13 Jbeta primers, the PCR was carried out. Data came from immunoSEQ multiplex PCR; TCRdb stores just in-frame clones and leaves some out. The table records around 150,000 clones, around nine tenths of them present only once. Sequencing was carried out using PBMCs. These receptors all stem from a woman in her 30s in good health and CMV-seronegative.

For the CDR3, the DNA is TGTGCCAGCAGCGTAGTAGGGGGCGCAGATACGCAGTATTTT. Amino acids: CASSVVGGADTQYF. The chain links TRBV9 to TRBJ2-3, with 7 bases matching TRBD1. With V trimmed by 0 bases and J by 4 bases, 2 bases remained unmatched. Germline CDR1 reads SGDLS; CDR2 reads YYNGEE. This CDR3 is 14 amino acids long.

This rearrangement joins TRBV18 to TRBJ2-5; 8 bases align to TRBD2. The DNA matches TRBJ2-7 better at its end, which makes the J call doubtful. This CDR3 is 15 amino acids long. The V gene's germline CDR1 is KGHSH and CDR2 LQKENI. For the CDR3, the DNA is TGTGCCAGCTCACCAATAGTCGGGACTAGGAACGAGCAGTACTTC. This gives the protein CASSPIVGTRNEQYF.

V gene TRBV7-9 combines with J gene TRBJ1-2; TRBD1 matches 8 bases. CDR3 length: 14 residues. V lost 5 bases to trimming and J lost 5 bases; unmatched junction nucleotides: 7. Looked up from germline, CDR1 is SEHNR and CDR2 is FQNEAQ (reference sequence). As DNA, the CDR3 is TGTGCCAGCAGCCGAACAGGGGGGGATTATGGCTACACCTTC. This codes for CASSRTGGDYGYTF.

CDR3 protein: CATSRDGTGNGPKNIQYF. DNA for the CDR3: TGTGCCACCAGCAGAGATGGGACAGGTAATGGGCCCAAAAACATTCAGTACTTC. The rearrangement uses TRBV15 and TRBJ2-4; 8 nucleotides align to TRBD1. The CDR3 consists of 18 residues. The V segment lost 0 bases and the J segment 2 bases; nucleotides outside the gene matches: 9. Looked up from germline, CDR1 is LNHNV and CDR2 is YYDKDF (reference sequence).

The V and J genes are TRBV6-5 and TRBJ2-1, with D tentatively TRBD2 (5 bases). V lost 5 bases and J lost 5, with 16 bases in between. This CDR3 contains 15 residues. The V gene's germline CDR1 is MNHEY and CDR2 SVGAGI. In DNA form, the CDR3 reads TGTGCCAGCAGTCTACCGGAGGATCTCCACAATGAGCAGTTCTTC. Translating gives CASSLPEDLHNEQFF.

J is TRBJ1-5 and V is TRBV7-2; the D is unclear. The CDR3 has 13 residues. Trimming cost V 5 bases and J 7 bases, with 12 bases left between them. Germline assignment: CDR1 SGHTA and CDR2 FQGNSA. This chain's CDR3 is CASSPSGGQPQHF. For the CDR3, the DNA is TGTGCCAGCAGCCCAAGTGGAGGGCAGCCCCAGCATTTT. Supplemented by reference TRBV7-2 and TRBJ1-5, the full variable domain reads GAGVSQSPSNKVTEKGKDVELRCDPISGHTALYWYRQSLGQGLEFLIYFQGNSAPDKSGLPSDRFSAERTGGSVSTLTIQRTQQEDSAVYLCASSPSGGQPQHFGDGTRLSIL.

A note on this clone: The junction departs from germline at one end; a sequencing error may be responsible. The chain employs TRBV15 and TRBJ2-2, with 13 bases matching TRBD2. The CDR3 contains 19 residues. Germline loops: CDR1 LNHNV, CDR2 YYDKDF (reference sequence). In DNA, the CDR3 is TGTGCCACCAGCAGAGGCCCCCAGACTAGCGGGGGGAACGCCGGGGAGCTGTTTTTT. Its protein is CATSRGPQTSGGNAGELFF.

This sequence joins TRBV5-8 and TRBJ2-5; 7 nucleotides line up with TRBD1. The CDR3 sequence is 14 residues long. V was clipped by 2 bases and J by 1 base; unmatched bases: 2. Per the germline V gene, CDR1 is SGHTS and CDR2 is YDEGEE. CDR3 sequence (DNA): TGTGCCAGCAGCTTCCGGACAGGCCAAGAGACCCAGTACTTC. Translation gives CASSFRTGQETQYF.

This clone was found a few times. The CDR3 loop is CASSPIRDTVSYEQYF. In DNA form, the CDR3 reads TGTGCCAGCAGCCCGATCCGGGACACCGTCTCCTACGAGCAGTACTTC. V and J are TRBV5-5 and TRBJ2-7, with D possibly TRBD1 on 6 matching bases. Trimming removed 4 bases from V and 0 bases from J, with 17 bases in between. The CDR3 is 16 amino acids. Germline V gives CDR1 SGHKS, CDR2 YYEKEE (reference sequence).

V gene TRBV6-6 combines with J gene TRBJ2-5; D gene ambiguous. The J call may be faulty, since TRBJ2-7 better matches the DNA end. The CDR3 is 13 amino acids. The germline CDR1 and CDR2 sequences are MNHNY and SVGAGI (reference sequence). The CDR3 is CASKAHPDYEQYF. CDR3 in DNA: TGTGCCAGCAAAGCACATCCAGACTACGAGCAGTACTTC.

The CDR3 sequence: CASSAGTGAYEQYF. DNA for the CDR3: TGTGCCAGTAGTGCCGGGACAGGGGCGTACGAGCAGTACTTC. The V gene is TRBV19, the J gene TRBJ2-7; 10 positions match TRBD1. The CDR3 covers 14 residues. CDR1 and CDR2 (germline): LNHDA, SQIVND (reference sequence). With V trimmed by 5 bases and J by 4 bases, 5 bases remained unmatched.

This clone appeared a single time. J is TRBJ1-3 and V is TRBV14; D perhaps matches TRBD1 (6 bases). In germline, CDR1 is SGHDN, CDR2 FVKESK. V lost 4 bases and J lost 4, with 11 bases in between. This CDR3 region has 14 residues. The CDR3 sequence is CASSRWTVGNTIYF. The CDR3 coding sequence is TGTGCCAGCAGCCGGTGGACAGTCGGAAACACCATATATTTT.

This sequence joins TRBV5-4 and TRBJ2-1; 8 bases agree with TRBD2. The V gene end was trimmed by 0 bases and the J gene end by 4 bases; junction bases not matched to a gene: 6. The CDR3 covers 16 residues. Germline CDR1 SGHNT, CDR2 YYREEE (reference sequence). The CDR3 nucleotides read TGTGCCAGCAGCTTGGGGGGTAGCGGGATATACAATGAGCAGTTCTTC. Encoded protein: CASSLGGSGIYNEQFF.

V gene TRBV5-5 combines with J gene TRBJ1-6; D uncertain. The CDR3 is made up of 16 amino acids. The germline V gene has CDR1 SGHKS and CDR2 YYEKEE (reference sequence). The ends were cut back, 1 base at V and 6 bases at J, with 14 bases in the middle. CDR3 protein: CASSLQPVRVNSPLHF. CDR3 nucleotide sequence: TGTGCCAGCAGCTTGCAGCCTGTCCGGGTTAATTCACCCCTCCACTTT.

V and J are TRBV6-5 and TRBJ2-3; the D gene is possibly TRBD1 (5 bases). Germline CDR1 and CDR2: MNHEY and SVGAGI. V lost 6 bases to trimming and J lost 1 base, with 8 bases between them. CDR3 length: 13 residues. Here the CDR3 DNA reads TGTGCCAGCAGACCCAGGGGCACAGATACGCAGTATTTT. It yields the protein CASRPRGTDTQYF.

The gene calls are TRBV19 and TRBJ2-2; 12 bases line up with TRBD2. The length of the CDR3 is 15 residues. Unmatched junction bases numbered 5, after V lost 7 bases and J lost 5 bases. The germline CDR1 and CDR2 sequences are LNHDA and SQIVND (reference sequence). CDR3 coding DNA: TGTGCCAGTACTAGCGGGAGGGCTAAAACCGGGGAGCTGTTTTTT. Protein product: CASTSGRAKTGELFF.

The V call is TRBV2, the J call TRBJ2-4; TRBD2 might be the D (5 bases). CDR1 is SNHLY and CDR2 is FYNNEI in the germline V gene. Trimming shortened V by 3 bases and J by 0 bases, and 12 bases separated the two germline ends. This CDR3 contains 16 residues. CDR3 in amino acids: CASSDRADLAKNIQYF. CDR3 DNA: TGTGCCAGCAGTGATCGTGCGGACTTAGCCAAAAACATTCAGTACTTC.

The chain is built from TRBV5-6 and TRBJ1-5; possibly TRBD1 for D (6 bases). The CDR3 extends over 15 amino acids. Trimming removed 4 bases at V and 3 bases at J, with 14 bases between. Germline assignment: CDR1 SGHDT and CDR2 YYEEEE. The CDR3 spells CASSAGVRNNQPQHF. The CDR3 nucleotides read TGTGCCAGCAGCGCAGGGGTCAGGAACAATCAGCCCCAGCATTTT.

The V and J genes are TRBV5-1 and TRBJ2-7; D is unresolved. Trimming removed 0 bases at V and 3 bases at J, with 7 bases between. The CDR3 extends over 13 amino acids. Per germline, CDR1 SGHRS and CDR2 YFSETQ. In nucleotides, the CDR3 is TGCGCCAGCAGCTTGGGCCAGTACTACGAGCAGTACTTC. Encoded protein: CASSLGQYYEQYF.

In this sample, this clone turned up a few times. The V and J genes are TRBV10-3 and TRBJ1-6; TRBD1 is a possible D gene (5 bases). Germline V gene sequence: CDR1 ENHRY, CDR2 SYGVKD. V was shortened by 2 bases and J by 7 bases, with 12 bases between the two germline ends. The CDR3 loop spans 15 amino acids. DNA of the CDR3: TGTGCCATCAGTGAGCGCGACAGTGGGAATTCACCCCTCCACTTT. Translation: CAISERDSGNSPLHF.

CDR3 region: CASSGVASYYGEAIYF. The CDR3 nucleotides read TGTGCCAGCAGTGGGGTGGCCTCGTATTACGGAGAGGCCATATATTTT. This chain uses TRBV6-1 with TRBJ1-3; D ambiguous. CDR1 is MNHNS and CDR2 is SASEGT in the germline V gene. CDR3 length equals 16 residues. V lost 4 bases, J lost 11 bases, and 24 bases lay in between.

The chain has TRBV5-4 and TRBJ1-2; TRBD1 matches at 8 bases. Germline loops: CDR1 SGHNT, CDR2 YYREEE (reference sequence). J was trimmed by 5 bases and V by 3 bases; bases with no gene match: 12. The CDR3 sequence is 16 residues long. The CDR3 sequence is CASSSSLDRGVYGYTF. The CDR3 region has the DNA TGTGCCAGCAGCTCCTCACTCGACAGGGGCGTATATGGCTACACCTTC.

The CDR3 here is CASSLAVYEQYF. The CDR3 DNA follows: TGTGCCAGCAGCTTAGCCGTCTACGAGCAGTACTTC. This chain uses TRBV7-2 with TRBJ2-5; D gene unclear. The J call may not be correct, given that the DNA end is closer to TRBJ2-7. Germline-derived CDR1 and CDR2 are SGHTA and FQGNSA. The CDR3 extends over 12 amino acids.

V and J are TRBV10-3 and TRBJ2-7; TRBD2 matches at 12 bases. Losses at the gene ends were 9 bases for V and 5 bases for J; bases not matched to a gene: 2. This CDR3 region has 12 residues. Germline values: CDR1 ENHRY, CDR2 SYGVKD. Here the CDR3 reads CAILAGGHEQYF. CDR3 nucleotide sequence: TGTGCCATACTAGCGGGAGGCCACGAGCAGTACTTC.

CDR3 in amino acids: CASRLQPQGDYGYTF. CDR3 DNA: TGTGCCAGCAGGTTACAGCCACAGGGAGACTATGGCTACACCTTC. The V call is TRBV6-1, the J call TRBJ1-2; possibly TRBD1 for D (6 bases). Deletions cut 6 bases from V and 3 bases from J, with 17 bases between. CDR1 and CDR2 (germline): MNHNS, SASEGT. The CDR3 has 15 amino acids.